Listed below are T cell receptor beta chains from one sample, sequenced in a study of identifying expanded T cells in peripheral blood. Libraries were prepared by immunoSEQ multiplex PCR; TCRdb keeps only in-frame clonotypes and omits some of them. The table has approximately 90,000 clones, more than 75% seen once. Sequencing used blood. These receptors were taken from a person aged 18 to 70 in good health. Each CDR3 is given with its conserved first and last residue. A D gene is named only where the DNA matches it firmly. Size is stated for part of the rows, as once, few or many counts, or as a class when the clone is expanded.

j_call clone_size v_call d_call cdr3_nt cdr3_aa
TRBJ2-7 NA TRBV7-2 NA TGTGCCAGCAGCACACCCGGGACCCCCTACGAGCAGTACTTC CASSTPGTPYEQYF
TRBJ1-6 few TRBV2 NA TGTGCCAGCAGTTTGACCTCTGATCCACCCCTCCACTTT CASSLTSDPPLHF
TRBJ1-1 once TRBV10-3 TRBD1 TGTGCCATCAGCGGGACAGGGGGCCACACTGAAGCTTTCTTT CAISGTGGHTEAFF
TRBJ1-2 once TRBV6-1 TRBD1 TGTGCCAGCAGGGACAGGATAAACTATGGCTACACCTTC CASRDRINYGYTF
TRBJ1-2 NA TRBV5-4 TRBD1 TGTGCCAGCAGCCCCGCCGGGACAGGGCTGAACTATGGCTACACCTTC CASSPAGTGLNYGYTF
TRBJ1-5 few TRBV6-4 NA TGTGCCAGCAGGCTCCGCGCGGAGAGCAATCAGCCCCAGCATTTT CASRLRAESNQPQHF
TRBJ1-1 once TRBV19 NA TGTGCCAGTGAACCCCGGGACTTAGGCCGGTCTGAAGCTTTCTTT CASEPRDLGRSEAFF
TRBJ1-1 NA TRBV15 NA TGTGCCACCAGCAGTTTCCGAGGGGAAACTGAAGCTTTCTTT CATSSFRGETEAFF
TRBJ2-2 NA TRBV11-3 TRBD1 TGTGCCAGCAGCCCGAGGGGGCTCGGCTCCGGGGAGCTGTTTTTT CASSPRGLGSGELFF
TRBJ2-1 once TRBV5-1 NA TGCGCCAGCAGCTTCCCACGGGGCTCCTACAATGAGCAGTTCTTC CASSFPRGSYNEQFF
TRBJ1-3 NA TRBV30 NA TGTGCCTGGAGTGAGACAAACGCTGGAAACACCATATATTTT CAWSETNAGNTIYF
TRBJ2-7 NA TRBV6-6 NA TGTGCCAGCCGCGATAATTCGGACGAGCAGTACTTC CASRDNSDEQYF
TRBJ2-1 few TRBV7-9 NA TGTGCCCTTGCCCGGAGGCAGACCAACAATGAGCAGTTCTTC CALARRQTNNEQFF
TRBJ1-2 NA TRBV7-9 NA TGTGCCAGCAGCTTAGAAGGGGGGGCCTATGGCTACACCTTC CASSLEGGAYGYTF
TRBJ1-2 NA TRBV7-8 NA TGTGCCAGCAGCCAGCCGATGGGGGCAGGTGGCTACACCTTC CASSQPMGAGGYTF
TRBJ1-2 NA TRBV6-5 NA TGTGCCAGCAGTTACTCAGGGTTGAAAGGCTACACCTTC CASSYSGLKGYTF
TRBJ1-5 NA TRBV5-8 NA TGTGCCAGCAGCTCGGGACCGAGCAATCAGCCCCAGCATTTT CASSSGPSNQPQHF